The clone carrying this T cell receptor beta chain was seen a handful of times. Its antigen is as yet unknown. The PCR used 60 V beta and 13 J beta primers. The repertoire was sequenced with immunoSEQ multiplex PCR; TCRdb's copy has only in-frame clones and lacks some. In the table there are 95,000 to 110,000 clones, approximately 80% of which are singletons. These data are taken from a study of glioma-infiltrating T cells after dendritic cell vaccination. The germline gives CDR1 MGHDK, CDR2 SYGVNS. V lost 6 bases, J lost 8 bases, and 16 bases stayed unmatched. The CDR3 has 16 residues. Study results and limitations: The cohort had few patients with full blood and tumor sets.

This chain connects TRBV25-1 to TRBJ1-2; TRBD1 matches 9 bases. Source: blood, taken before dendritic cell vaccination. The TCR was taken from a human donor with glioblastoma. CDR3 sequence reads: CASSPPGTGGPRGYTF. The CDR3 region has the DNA TGTGCCAGCAGCCCCCCAGGCACAGGGGGCCCGAGGGGCTACACCTTC.